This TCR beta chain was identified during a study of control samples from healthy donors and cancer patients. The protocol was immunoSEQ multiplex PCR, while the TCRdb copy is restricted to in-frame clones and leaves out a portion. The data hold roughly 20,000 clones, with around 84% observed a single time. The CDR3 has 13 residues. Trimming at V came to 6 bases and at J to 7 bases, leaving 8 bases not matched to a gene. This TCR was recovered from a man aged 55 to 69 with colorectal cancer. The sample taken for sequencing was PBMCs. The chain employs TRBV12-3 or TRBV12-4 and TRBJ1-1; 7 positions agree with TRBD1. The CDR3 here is CASSPGQSLEAFF. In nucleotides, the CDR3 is TGTGCCAGCAGCCCGGGACAGTCCCTTGAAGCTTTCTTT.